These T cell receptor beta chains were read from a single sample in a study of blood T cells in healthy people across ages. Via MiXCR, TCRdb re-called the 5' RACE reads, giving one row per CDR3 protein. The sample contains fewer than 700,000 distinct CDR3 sequences, about 43% of which appear only once. The material sequenced was blood. Source of these receptors: a man of 80 years or more in good health. CDR3s include the opening cysteine and the closing phenylalanine or tryptophan. A D gene is named only where the DNA matches it firmly. Clone size appears in some rows only: once, few, many, or a class for an expanded clone.

>TRBJ2-5|few|TRBV11-3|NA
TGTGCCAGCAGCTTGGACGGGGTGGAGACCCAGTACTTC
CASSLDGVETQYF
>TRBJ2-7|few|TRBV3-1|TRBD2
TGTGCCAGCAGGCCGGGACTAGCGGGGGGTGACAATGAGCAGTACTTC
CASRPGLAGGDNEQYF
>TRBJ2-1|NA|TRBV29-1|TRBD2
TGCAGCGTTGAAGATCTCGCGGGAGGGCCAGGTGAGCAGTTCTTC
CSVEDLAGGPGEQFF
>TRBJ1-2|NA|TRBV4-2|NA
TGTGCCAGCAGCCAAGTAGCAGGGAGGGGCGGCTATGGCTACACCTTC
CASSQVAGRGGYGYTF
>TRBJ2-7|NA|TRBV15|NA
TGTGCCACCAGCTTACTCACCCAAGACCACGAGCAGTACTTC
CATSLLTQDHEQYF
>TRBJ2-1|once|TRBV5-1|NA
TGCGCCAGCAGCCAAACAACAGGGCCCAATGAGCAGTTCTTC
CASSQTTGPNEQFF
>TRBJ1-5|NA|TRBV20-1|NA
TGCAGTGCTAGCCCCGACCCCTACAATCAGCCCCAGCATTTT
CSASPDPYNQPQHF
>TRBJ1-5|NA|TRBV6-1|NA
TGTGCCAGCAAACCGGGGGACCTCCTCAATCAGCCCCAGCATTTT
CASKPGDLLNQPQHF
>TRBJ2-5|NA|TRBV29-1|TRBD1
TGCAGCGTTGAGGGACAGCAAGAGACCCAGTACTTC
CSVEGQQETQYF
>TRBJ2-7|NA|TRBV12-3/TRBV12-4|NA
TGTGCCAGCAGTTGGAGGGGAGGAGAAAGGGAGCAGTACTTC
CASSWRGGEREQYF
>TRBJ2-7|few|TRBV6-2/TRBV6-3|TRBD2
TGTGCCAGCAGTTCATCTAGCGGGGGGCGCCTTCTAACCTACGAGCAGTACTTC
CASSSSSGGRLLTYEQYF
>TRBJ2-3|NA|TRBV12-3/TRBV12-4|NA
TGTGCCAGCAGTGCCCGGACAGCGAGCGCAGATACGCAGTATTTC
CASSARTASADTQYF
>TRBJ2-3|once|TRBV6-6|TRBD2
TGTGCCAGCCGGGCGGGGACTAGCGGGGGAGATGCGCAGTATTTT
CASRAGTSGGDAQYF
>TRBJ1-2|few|TRBV20-1|NA
TGCAGTGCTAGAGAGGGAGTAGGCTACACCTTC
CSAREGVGYTF
>TRBJ2-5|few|TRBV2|NA
TGTGCCAGCAGTGTTTTAAGGGTCGGAGAGACCCAGTACTTC
CASSVLRVGETQYF
>TRBJ2-3|NA|TRBV6-2/TRBV6-3|NA
TGTGCCTCAATGGGGAGTCCGGGGGATACGCAGTATTTT
CASMGSPGDTQYF
>TRBJ1-6|NA|TRBV4-3|TRBD1
TGCGCCAGCAGCCAAATGACAGGGGGCAATTCACCCCTCCACTTT
CASSQMTGGNSPLHF
>TRBJ1-2|few|TRBV4-2|NA
TGTGCCAGCAGCCAAGATTCCGGGGGGCAGCTTTTCCATGGCTACACCTTC
CASSQDSGGQLFHGYTF
>TRBJ2-3|many|TRBV5-6|NA
TGTGCCAGCAGCTTGGGGAGGGGACTCCTGGTGGGCGATACGCAGTATTTT
CASSLGRGLLVGDTQYF
>TRBJ2-5|NA|TRBV28|TRBD2
TGTGCCAGCAGTCCGTCTTTAACCAGCGGGAGGGGAGAGACCCAGTACTTC
CASSPSLTSGRGETQYF
>TRBJ1-1|NA|TRBV6-5|TRBD1
TGTGCCAGCAGTACTGGACAGGGGGCAGGGTCGGGCACTGAAGCTTTCTTT
CASSTGQGAGSGTEAFF
>TRBJ1-5|NA|TRBV20-1|NA
TGCAGTGCTAGAGGGAATACGTTAGGGGGGATCAATCAGCCCCAGCATTTT
CSARGNTLGGINQPQHF
>TRBJ2-5|once|TRBV20-1|NA
TGCAATGCCCTCGCGGGATTTGAGACCCAGTACTTC
CNALAGFETQYF
>TRBJ2-1|NA|TRBV7-2|NA
TGTGCCAGCAGTCGGGACGTCGGAACGGGGAAGCAGTTCTTC
CASSRDVGTGKQFF
>TRBJ2-5|NA|TRBV4-2|TRBD1
TGTGCCAGCAGCCAAGATGGGTCAGGGGGCGGCGAGACCCAGTACTTC
CASSQDGSGGGETQYF
>TRBJ1-3|NA|TRBV3-1|NA
TGTGCCAGCAGCCAAGGATTAGGGACTCTTTCTGGAAACACCATATATTTT
CASSQGLGTLSGNTIYF
>TRBJ2-7|once|TRBV28|TRBD1
TGTGCCAGCAGTCAGACAGGGGGTCTGGGCTACGAGCAGTACTTC
CASSQTGGLGYEQYF
>TRBJ2-7|many|TRBV7-2|TRBD1
TGTGCCAGCAGCCTCAGGGGGTCCTACGAGCAGTACTTC
CASSLRGSYEQYF
>TRBJ2-3|few|TRBV28|NA
TGTGCCAGCAGTTTAGGGGGAAAAGTTGGCACAGATACGCAGTATTTT
CASSLGGKVGTDTQYF
>TRBJ2-7|few|TRBV20-1|NA
TGCAGTGCTATTCAACAGGGCCCCGGTCTAGCGAGCTACAATGAGCAGTACTTC
CSAIQQGPGLASYNEQYF